The clone carrying this T cell receptor (beta chain) was picked up many times. CDR1 and CDR2 (germline): SNHLY, FYNNEI. This CDR3 has 15 amino acids. Trimming pared 2 bases from V and 6 bases from J, leaving 13 bases between. This sample stems from a study of T cells in Graves' hyperthyroidism and ophthalmopathy. Researchers took RNA transcripts and amplified the TCR beta CDR3 regions from them. First-round RT-PCR targeting the TCR CDR3 was performed with the HTBI primer set. From the multiplex PCR reads, TCRdb called clonotypes with MiXCR, one entry per CDR3 protein. The sample consists of hundreds of thousands of distinct CDR3 sequences, about 17% of them appearing once.

The V and J genes are TRBV2 and TRBJ1-4; possibly TRBD1 for D (6 bases). This clonotype was sampled from a woman in her forties or fifties with Graves' hyperthyroidism that later progressed to Graves' ophthalmopathy. Sequenced sample: blood. In DNA, the CDR3 is TGTGCCAGCAGTGAATCGGGGGGGCGGGATGAAAAACTGTTTTTT. This gives the protein CASSESGGRDEKLFF.